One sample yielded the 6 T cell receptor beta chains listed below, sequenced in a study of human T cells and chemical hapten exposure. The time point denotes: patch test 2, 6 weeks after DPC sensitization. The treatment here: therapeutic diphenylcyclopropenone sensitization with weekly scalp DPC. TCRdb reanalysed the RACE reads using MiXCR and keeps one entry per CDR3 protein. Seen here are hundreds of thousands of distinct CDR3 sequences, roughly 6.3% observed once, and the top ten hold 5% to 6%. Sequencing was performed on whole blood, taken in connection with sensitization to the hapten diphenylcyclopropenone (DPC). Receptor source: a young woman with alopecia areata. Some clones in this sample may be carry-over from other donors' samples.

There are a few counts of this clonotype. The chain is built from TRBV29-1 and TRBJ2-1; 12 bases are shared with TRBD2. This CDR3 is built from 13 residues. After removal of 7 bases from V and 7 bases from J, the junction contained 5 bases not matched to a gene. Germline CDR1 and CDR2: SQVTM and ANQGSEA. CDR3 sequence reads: CSARLAGANEQFF. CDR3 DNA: TGCAGCGCAAGACTAGCGGGGGCTAATGAGCAGTTCTTC.

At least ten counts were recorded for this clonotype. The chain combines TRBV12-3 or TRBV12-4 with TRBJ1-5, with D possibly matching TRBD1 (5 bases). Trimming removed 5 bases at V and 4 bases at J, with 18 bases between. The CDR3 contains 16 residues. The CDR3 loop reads CASSPPLGGENQPQHF. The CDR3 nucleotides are TGTGCCAGCAGTCCCCCCTTGGGGGGAGAAAATCAGCCCCAGCATTTT.

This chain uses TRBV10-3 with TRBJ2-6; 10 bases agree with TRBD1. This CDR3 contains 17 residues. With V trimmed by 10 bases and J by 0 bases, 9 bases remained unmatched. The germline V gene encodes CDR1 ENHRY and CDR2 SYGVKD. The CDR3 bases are TGTGCCACCCAATGGGACAGGGGCACCTCTGGGGCCAACGTCCTGACTTTC. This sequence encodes CATQWDRGTSGANVLTF.

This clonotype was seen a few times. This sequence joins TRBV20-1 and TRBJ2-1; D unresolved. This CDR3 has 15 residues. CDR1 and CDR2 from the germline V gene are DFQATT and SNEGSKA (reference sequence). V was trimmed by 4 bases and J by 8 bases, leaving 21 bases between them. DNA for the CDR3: TGCAGTGCTACAGAACGTCCCTTTAAGGCCGATGAGCAGTTCTTC. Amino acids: CSATERPFKADEQFF.

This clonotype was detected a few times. The CDR3 loop is CASSLEGTTYNEQFF. The DNA for the CDR3 is TGCGCCAGCAGCTTGGAAGGGACTACCTACAATGAGCAGTTCTTC. The chain uses TRBV5-1 and TRBJ2-1; 7 bases align to TRBD2. The CDR3 is 15 residues long. The V gene's germline CDR1 is SGHRS and CDR2 YFSETQ. V gave up 0 bases and J gave up 2 bases; unmatched junction bases: 2.

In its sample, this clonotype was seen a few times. The CDR3 nucleotides are TGTGCCAGCAGCTTTCAGGGGGCCAAGAACAATGAGCAGTTCTTC. Encoded protein: CASSFQGAKNNEQFF. The rearrangement uses TRBV12-3 or TRBV12-4 and TRBJ2-1, with 8 nucleotides matching TRBD1. The CDR3 contains 15 residues. The J segment lost 5 bases and the V segment lost 6 bases, leaving 9 bases of the junction unmatched.